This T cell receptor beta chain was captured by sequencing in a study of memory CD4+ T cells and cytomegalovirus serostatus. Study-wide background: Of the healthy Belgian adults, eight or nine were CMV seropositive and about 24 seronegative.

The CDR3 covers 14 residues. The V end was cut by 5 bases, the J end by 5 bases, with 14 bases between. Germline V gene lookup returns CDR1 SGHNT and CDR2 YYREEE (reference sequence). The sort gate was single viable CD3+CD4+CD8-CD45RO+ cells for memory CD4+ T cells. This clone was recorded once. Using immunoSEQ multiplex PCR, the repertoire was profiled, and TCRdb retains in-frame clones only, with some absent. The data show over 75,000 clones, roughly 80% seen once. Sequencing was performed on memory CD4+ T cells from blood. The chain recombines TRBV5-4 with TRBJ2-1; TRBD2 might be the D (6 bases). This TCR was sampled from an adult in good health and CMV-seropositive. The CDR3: CASSKRLDNNEQFF. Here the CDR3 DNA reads TGTGCCAGCAGTAAAAGACTAGACAACAATGAGCAGTTCTTC.